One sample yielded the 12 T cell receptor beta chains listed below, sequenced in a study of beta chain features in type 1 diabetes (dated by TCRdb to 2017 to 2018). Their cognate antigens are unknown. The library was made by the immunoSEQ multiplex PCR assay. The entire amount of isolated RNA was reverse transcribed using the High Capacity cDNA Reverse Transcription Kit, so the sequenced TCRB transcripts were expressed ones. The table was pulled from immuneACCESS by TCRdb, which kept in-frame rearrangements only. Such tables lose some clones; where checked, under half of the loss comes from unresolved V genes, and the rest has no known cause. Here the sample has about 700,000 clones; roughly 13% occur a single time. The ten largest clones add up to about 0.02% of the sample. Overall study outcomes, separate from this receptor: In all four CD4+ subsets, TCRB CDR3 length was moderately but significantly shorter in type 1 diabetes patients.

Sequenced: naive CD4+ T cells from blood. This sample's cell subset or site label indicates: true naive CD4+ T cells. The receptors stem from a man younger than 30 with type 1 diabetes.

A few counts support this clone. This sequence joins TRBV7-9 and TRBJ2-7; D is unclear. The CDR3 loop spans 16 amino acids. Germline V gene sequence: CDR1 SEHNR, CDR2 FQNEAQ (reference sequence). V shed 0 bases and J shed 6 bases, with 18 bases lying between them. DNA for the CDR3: TGTGCCAGCAGCTTAGCAGGGTGGCCGATGAGTGGCGAGCAGTACTTC. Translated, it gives CASSLAGWPMSGEQYF.

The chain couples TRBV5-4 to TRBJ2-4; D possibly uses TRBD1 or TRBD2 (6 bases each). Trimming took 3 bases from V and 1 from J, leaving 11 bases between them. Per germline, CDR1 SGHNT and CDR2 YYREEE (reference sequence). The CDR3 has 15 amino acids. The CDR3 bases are TGTGCCAGCAGCTCCCCGGGGGCGGCCAAAAACATTCAGTACTTC. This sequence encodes CASSSPGAAKNIQYF. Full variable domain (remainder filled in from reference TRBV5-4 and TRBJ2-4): ETGVTQSPTHLIKTRGQQVTLRCSSQSGHNTVSWYQQALGQGPQFIFQYYREEENGRGNFPPRFSGLQFPNYSSELNVNALELDDSALYLCASSSPGAAKNIQYFGAGTRLSVL.

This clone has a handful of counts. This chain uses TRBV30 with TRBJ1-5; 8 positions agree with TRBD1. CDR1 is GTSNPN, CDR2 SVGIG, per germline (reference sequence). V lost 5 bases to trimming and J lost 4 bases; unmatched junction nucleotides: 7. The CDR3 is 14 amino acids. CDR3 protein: CAWSRGLGNQPQHF. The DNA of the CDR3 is TGTGCCTGGTCCAGGGGGCTAGGGAATCAGCCCCAGCATTTT.

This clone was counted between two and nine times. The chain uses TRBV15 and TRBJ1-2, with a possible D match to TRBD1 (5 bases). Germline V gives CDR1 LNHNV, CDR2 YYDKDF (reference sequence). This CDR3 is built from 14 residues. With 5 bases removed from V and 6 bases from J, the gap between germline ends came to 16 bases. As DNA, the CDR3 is TGTGCCACCAGCGATATATCTGCAGGGAATGGCTACACCTTC. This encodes CATSDISAGNGYTF.

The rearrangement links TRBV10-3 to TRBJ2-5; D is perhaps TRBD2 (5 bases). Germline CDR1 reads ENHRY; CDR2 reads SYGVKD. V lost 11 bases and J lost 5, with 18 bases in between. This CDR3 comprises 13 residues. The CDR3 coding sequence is TGTGCCTCCAAGGCGCGGAGCGGTGAGACCCAGTACTTC. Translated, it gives CASKARSGETQYF.

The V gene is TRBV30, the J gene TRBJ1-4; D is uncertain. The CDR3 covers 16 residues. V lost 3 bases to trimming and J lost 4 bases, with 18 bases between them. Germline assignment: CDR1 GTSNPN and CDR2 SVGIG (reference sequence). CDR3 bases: TGTGCCTGGAGCAAGAACCGCCTAAGAGATAATGAAAAACTGTTTTTT. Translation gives CAWSKNRLRDNEKLFF. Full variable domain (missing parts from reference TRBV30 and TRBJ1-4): SQTIHQWPATLVQPVGSPLSLECTVEGTSNPNLYWYRQAAGRGLQLLFYSVGIGQISSEVPQNLSASRPQDRQFILSSKKLLLSDSGFYLCAWSKNRLRDNEKLFFGSGTQLSVL.

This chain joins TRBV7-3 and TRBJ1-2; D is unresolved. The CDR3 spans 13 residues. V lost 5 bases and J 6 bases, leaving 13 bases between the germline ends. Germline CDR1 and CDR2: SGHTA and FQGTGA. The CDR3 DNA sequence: TGTGCCAGCAGCGCCGGACCCGACGATGGCTACACCTTC. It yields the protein CASSAGPDDGYTF.

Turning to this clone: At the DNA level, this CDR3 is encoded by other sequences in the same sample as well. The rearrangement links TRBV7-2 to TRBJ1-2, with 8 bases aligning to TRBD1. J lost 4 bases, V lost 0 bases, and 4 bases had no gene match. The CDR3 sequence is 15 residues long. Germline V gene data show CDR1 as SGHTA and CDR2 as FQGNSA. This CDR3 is CASSLAETGAYGYTF. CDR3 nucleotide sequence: TGTGCCAGCAGCTTAGCGGAGACAGGGGCCTATGGCTACACCTTC.

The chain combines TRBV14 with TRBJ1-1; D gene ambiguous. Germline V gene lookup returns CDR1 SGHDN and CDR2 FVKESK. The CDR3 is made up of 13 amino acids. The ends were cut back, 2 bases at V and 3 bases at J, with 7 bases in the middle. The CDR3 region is CASSQLADTEAFF. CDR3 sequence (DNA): TGTGCCAGCAGCCAACTTGCCGACACTGAAGCTTTCTTT.

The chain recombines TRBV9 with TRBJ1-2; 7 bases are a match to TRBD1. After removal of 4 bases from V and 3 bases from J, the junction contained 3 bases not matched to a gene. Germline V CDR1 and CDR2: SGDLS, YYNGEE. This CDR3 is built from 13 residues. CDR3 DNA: TGTGCCAGCAGCACTGACAGGGACTATGGCTACACCTTC. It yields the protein CASSTDRDYGYTF.

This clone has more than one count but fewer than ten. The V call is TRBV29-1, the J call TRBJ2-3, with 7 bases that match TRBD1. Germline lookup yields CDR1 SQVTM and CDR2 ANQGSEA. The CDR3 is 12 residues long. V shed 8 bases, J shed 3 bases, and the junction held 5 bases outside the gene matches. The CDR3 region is CSWAGGTDTQYF. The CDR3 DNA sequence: TGCAGCTGGGCAGGGGGTACAGATACGCAGTATTTT.

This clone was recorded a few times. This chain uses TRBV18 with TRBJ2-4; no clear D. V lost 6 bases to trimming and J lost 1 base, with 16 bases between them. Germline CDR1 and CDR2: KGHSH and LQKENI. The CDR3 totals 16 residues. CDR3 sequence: CASSPTLYDAKNIQYF. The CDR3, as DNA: TGTGCCAGCTCCCCGACACTATACGACGCCAAAAACATTCAGTACTTC.